The rows below give T cell receptor beta chains drawn from one sample of a study of T cells in pancreatic ductal adenocarcinoma. Assay used: immunoSEQ multiplex PCR; TCRdb lists only in-frame clones, some missing. The sample includes tens of thousands of clones, around 94% of them seen just once. The specimen sequenced was PBMCs. The receptors were sampled from a human donor with pancreatic ductal adenocarcinoma. CDR3s leave out the opening cysteine and the closing phenylalanine or tryptophan.

J | V | CDR3
TRBJ2-3 | TRBV7-9 | ASSLLISRDRGTDTQY
TRBJ2-7 | TRBV27 | ASSLTTSYEQY
TRBJ2-7 | TRBV6-1 | ASSVETGSYEQY
TRBJ2-7 | TRBV20-1 | SARRDYEQY
TRBJ1-5 | TRBV10-3 | ATQDRDSNQPQH
TRBJ1-4 | TRBV6-5 | ASSYLGASQKLF
TRBJ1-5 | TRBV28 | ASSLWGGRDPWDSNQPQH
TRBJ1-2 | TRBV11-2 | ASSLASNYGYT
TRBJ2-1 | TRBV14 | ASSQQLGGYEQF
TRBJ2-3 | TRBV27 | ASKTSGKSDTQY
TRBJ1-5 | TRBV5-1 | ASSLEGFQPQH
TRBJ1-4 | TRBV7-2 | ASSHPGTTNEKLF
TRBJ1-6 | TRBV6-5 | ASSYSGRVDSPLH
TRBJ2-4 | TRBV27 | ASSLLGSGRTKNIQY
TRBJ1-1 | TRBV15 | ATSRGRRREAF
TRBJ1-2 | TRBV7-9 | ASSLGEGAGGYT
TRBJ2-2 | TRBV4-2 | ASSQVPGLAGGNTGELF
TRBJ1-3 | TRBV2 | ASMKEGGGNTIY
TRBJ2-5 | TRBV10-3 | AISVDTSGPQGTQY
TRBJ1-2 | TRBV5-1 | ASGGTENYGYT
TRBJ2-3 | TRBV7-2 | ASSRREGGTDTQY
TRBJ2-4 | TRBV19 | ASSARGGSPKNIQY
TRBJ2-7 | TRBV25-1 | ASSASDPPYEQY
TRBJ1-3 | TRBV11-3 | ASSLLSVLGNTIY
TRBJ2-1 | TRBV19 | ASSPIAGVVGNEQF
TRBJ2-7 | TRBV9 | ASSVGTGHPYEQY
TRBJ2-7 | TRBV28 | ASSLSTYEQY
TRBJ1-2 | TRBV6-6 | ATVTRQGSYGYT
TRBJ2-2 | TRBV7-2 | ASSLTPFGQGSTGELF
TRBJ1-1 | TRBV5-1 | ASRSSGTQGEAF
TRBJ2-1 | TRBV11-2 | ASSNKAAGAYNEQF
TRBJ2-4 | TRBV7-6 | ASSSYRGGDIQY
- | TRBV30 | AWSLGHFYEQY
TRBJ1-3 | TRBV5-6 | ASSLRQGGNTIY
TRBJ1-2 | TRBV7-6 | ASSSTISGYT
TRBJ2-1 | TRBV19 | ASNLAGGNNEQF
TRBJ1-5 | TRBV11-3 | ASTLDAPRNQPQH
TRBJ1-1 | TRBV9 | ASSASVTGRKNTEAF
TRBJ1-2 | TRBV13 | ASSLGQNYGYT
TRBJ2-3 | TRBV29-1 | SVDDRGGHTDTQY
TRBJ2-5 | TRBV7-2 | ASSLALAGGEETQY
TRBJ2-1 | TRBV5-1 | ASVGFREEGDGYNEQF
TRBJ2-5 | TRBV7-2 | ASSLVPGLETQY
TRBJ2-1 | TRBV20-1 | SALNYNEQF
TRBJ2-1 | TRBV4-2 | ASSRGGNEQF
TRBJ2-1 | TRBV19 | ASSPTAGTSGRDEQF
TRBJ2-5 | TRBV28 | ASSPDLAGSRETQY
TRBJ2-7 | TRBV28 | ASSLTLAGGSYEQY